This T cell receptor (beta chain) originates from a study of T cells in Graves' hyperthyroidism and ophthalmopathy. Study-level results: Blood held most thyroid clonotypes expanded above 0.001 frequency.

On this clonotype: Antigen unknown.

RNA transcripts yielded amplified TCR beta CDR3 regions. With the HTBI primer set, the TCR CDR3 went through a first round of RT-PCR. TCRdb independently ran MiXCR on the multiplex PCR reads; one entry per CDR3 protein. The data hold fewer than 450,000 distinct CDR3 sequences, with over 11% observed a single time. Germline V gives CDR1 MNHEY, CDR2 SMNVEV (reference sequence). This CDR3 region has 16 residues. V was pared by 4 bases and J by 0 bases, with 10 bases between. The V gene is TRBV27, the J gene TRBJ1-6; D not resolved. Sequenced sample: blood. The clonotype comes from a man aged 45-60 years with Graves' ophthalmopathy. The CDR3 spells CASSSREGSYNSPLHF. CDR3 nucleotides: TGTGCCAGCAGTTCCCGGGAGGGCTCCTATAATTCACCCCTCCACTTT.